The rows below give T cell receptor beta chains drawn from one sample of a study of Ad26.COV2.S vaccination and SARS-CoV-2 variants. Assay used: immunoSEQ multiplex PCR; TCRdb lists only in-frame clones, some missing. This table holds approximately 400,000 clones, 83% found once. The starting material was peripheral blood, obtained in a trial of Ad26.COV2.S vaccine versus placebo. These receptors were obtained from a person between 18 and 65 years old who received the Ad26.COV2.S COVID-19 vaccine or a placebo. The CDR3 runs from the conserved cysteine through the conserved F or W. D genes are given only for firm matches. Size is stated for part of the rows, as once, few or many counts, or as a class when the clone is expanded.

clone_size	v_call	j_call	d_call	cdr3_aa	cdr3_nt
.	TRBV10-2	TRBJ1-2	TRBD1	CASGPLETGRNYGYTF	TGCGCCAGCGGGCCCCTTGAGACAGGGAGAAACTATGGCTACACCTTC
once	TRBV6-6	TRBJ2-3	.	CASSYFGSARTDTQYF	TGTGCCAGCAGTTACTTTGGCTCGGCTCGCACAGATACGCAGTATTTT
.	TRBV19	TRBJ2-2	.	CAAIGWSGELFF	TGTGCCGCCATAGGGTGGTCCGGGGAGCTGTTTTTT
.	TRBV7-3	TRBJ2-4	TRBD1	CASSFLGQGSIQYF	TGTGCCAGCAGCTTCCTGGGACAGGGGAGCATTCAGTACTTC
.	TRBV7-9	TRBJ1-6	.	CASSYTAAGGSPLHF	TGTGCCAGCAGCTACACGGCAGCAGGCGGGTCACCCCTCCACTTT
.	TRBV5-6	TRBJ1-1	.	CASSLIARANTEAFF	TGTGCCAGCAGCTTGATAGCTAGGGCGAACACTGAAGCTTTCTTT
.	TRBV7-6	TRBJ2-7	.	CASSPFRGGHEQYF	TGTGCCAGCAGCCCGTTCAGAGGGGGGCACGAGCAGTACTTC
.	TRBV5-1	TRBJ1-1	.	CASSFAGTGERGTEAFF	TGCGCCAGCAGCTTCGCCGGGACGGGTGAAAGAGGAACTGAAGCTTTCTTT
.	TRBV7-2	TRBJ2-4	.	CASSLGYIQYF	TGTGCCAGCAGCTTAGGTTACATTCAGTACTTC
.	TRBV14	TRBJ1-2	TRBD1	CASSQASQGYGYTF	TGTGCCAGCAGCCAAGCTTCACAGGGGTATGGCTACACCTTC
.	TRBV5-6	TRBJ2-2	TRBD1	CASSFPTGDGELFF	TGTGCCAGCAGCTTCCCGACAGGGGACGGGGAGCTGTTTTTT
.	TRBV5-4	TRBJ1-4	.	CASSPGRDNEKLFF	TGTGCCAGCAGCCCGGGGAGGGATAATGAAAAACTGTTTTTT
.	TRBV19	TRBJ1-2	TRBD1	CADQQGKGYTF	TGTGCCGACCAACAGGGGAAAGGCTACACCTTC
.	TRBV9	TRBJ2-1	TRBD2	CASGSGTSASYNEQFF	TGTGCCAGCGGCTCCGGGACTAGCGCTTCCTACAATGAGCAGTTCTTC
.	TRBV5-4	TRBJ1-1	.	CASSSGGLEAFF	TGTGCCAGCAGCTCCGGGGGGCTTGAAGCTTTCTTT
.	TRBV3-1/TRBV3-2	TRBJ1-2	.	CASSHRTGGYTF	TGTGCCAGCAGTCACAGGACGGGCGGCTACACCTTC
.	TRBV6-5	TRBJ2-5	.	CASSYSLNGETQYF	TGTGCCAGCAGTTACTCGCTCAATGGGGAGACCCAGTACTTC
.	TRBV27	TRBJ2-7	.	CASRIRPGGNYEQYF	TGTGCCAGCAGAATTCGTCCAGGCGGGAACTACGAGCAGTACTTC
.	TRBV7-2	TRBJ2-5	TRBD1	CASQRGQGAQETQYF	TGTGCCAGCCAAAGGGGGCAGGGGGCGCAGGAGACCCAGTACTTC
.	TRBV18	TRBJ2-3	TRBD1	CASSPQGATDTQYF	TGTGCCAGCTCACCACAGGGGGCAACAGATACGCAGTATTTT
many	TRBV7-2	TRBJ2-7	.	CASSFHVTGTYEQYF	TGTGCCAGCAGCTTCCATGTGACAGGAACCTACGAGCAGTACTTC
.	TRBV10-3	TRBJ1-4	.	CAISESGPGGGEKLFF	TGTGCCATCAGTGAGTCCGGTCCCGGCGGAGGTGAAAAACTGTTTTTT
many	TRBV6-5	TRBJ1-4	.	CASSYSKRVGEKLFF	TGTGCCAGCAGTTACTCGAAACGAGTGGGTGAAAAACTGTTTTTT
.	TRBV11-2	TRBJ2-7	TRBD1	CASSSRDSSYEQYF	TGTGCCAGCAGCTCTAGGGACAGCTCCTACGAGCAGTACTTC
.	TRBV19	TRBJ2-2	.	CATQRSIQTGELFF	TGTGCCACCCAAAGGTCTATTCAAACCGGGGAGCTGTTTTTT
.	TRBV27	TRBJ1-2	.	CASSPRVNYGYTF	TGTGCCAGCAGTCCTCGAGTTAACTATGGCTACACCTTC
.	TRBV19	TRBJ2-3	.	CASSPPGLADTQYF	TGTGCCAGTTCTCCCCCTGGGCTAGCCGATACGCAGTATTTT
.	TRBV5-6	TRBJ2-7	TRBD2	CASSPGLDYEQYF	TGTGCCAGCAGCCCCGGACTAGACTACGAGCAGTACTTC
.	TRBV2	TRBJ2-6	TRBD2	CASSERQPGLAALGANVLTF	TGTGCCAGCAGTGAGAGGCAGCCGGGACTAGCGGCCTTAGGGGCCAACGTCCTGACTTTC
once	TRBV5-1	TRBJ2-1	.	CASSSGDDEQFF	TGCGCCAGCAGCTCGGGAGACGATGAGCAGTTCTTC
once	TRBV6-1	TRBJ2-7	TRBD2	CASSELADSYEQYF	TGTGCCAGCAGTGAACTAGCGGACTCCTACGAGCAGTACTTC
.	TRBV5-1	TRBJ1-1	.	CASSLETVGGSTEAFF	TGCGCCAGCAGCTTGGAGACAGTTGGAGGGAGTACTGAAGCTTTCTTT
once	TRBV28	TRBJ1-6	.	CASSSGGGHSPLHF	TGTGCCAGCAGTTCCGGTGGGGGACACTCACCCCTCCACTTT
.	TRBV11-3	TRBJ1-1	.	CASSSSTVRAFF	TGTGCCAGCAGCTCGTCGACTGTCCGGGCTTTCTTT
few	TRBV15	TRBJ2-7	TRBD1	CATSRGPPQQGDIHEQYF	TGTGCCACCAGCAGAGGGCCCCCCCAACAGGGGGACATCCACGAGCAGTACTTC
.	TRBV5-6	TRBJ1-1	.	CASSLGRRNTEAFF	TGTGCCAGCAGCTTGGGCCGGCGGAACACTGAAGCTTTCTTT
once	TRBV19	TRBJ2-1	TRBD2	CASSLSSGGFNEQFF	TGTGCCAGTAGCCTCTCTAGCGGGGGATTCAATGAGCAGTTCTTC
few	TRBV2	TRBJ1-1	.	CASTLRTQVPTEAFF	TGTGCCAGCACCCTGAGGACACAGGTACCCACTGAAGCTTTCTTT
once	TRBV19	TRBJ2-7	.	CASSMARQGLYYEQYF	TGTGCCAGTAGTATGGCGAGACAGGGACTATACTACGAGCAGTACTTC
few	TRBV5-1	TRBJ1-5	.	CASSLLPGRGQPQHF	TGCGCCAGCAGCTTGTTGCCGGGGAGAGGACAGCCCCAGCATTTT
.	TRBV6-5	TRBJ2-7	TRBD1	CASSPRTGGYEQYF	TGTGCCAGCAGTCCGAGGACAGGGGGCTACGAGCAGTACTTC
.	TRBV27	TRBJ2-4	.	CASSLGSKNIQYF	TGTGCCAGCAGTTTGGGCTCCAAAAACATTCAGTACTTC
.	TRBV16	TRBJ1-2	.	CASTPTGRLYGYTF	TGTGCCAGCACTCCGACTGGGCGGTTGTATGGCTACACCTTC
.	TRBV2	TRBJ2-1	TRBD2	CARRGLVNEQFF	TGTGCCAGGCGGGGACTAGTCAATGAGCAGTTCTTC
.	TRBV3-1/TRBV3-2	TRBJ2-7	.	CASSQRGYEQYF	TGTGCCAGCAGCCAACGCGGCTACGAGCAGTACTTC
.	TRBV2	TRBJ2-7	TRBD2	CASNPVDTGLAGGLYEQYF	TGTGCCAGCAATCCGGTAGACACAGGACTAGCGGGGGGGTTGTACGAGCAGTACTTC
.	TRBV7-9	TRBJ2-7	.	CASSLEGWDPRAGEQYF	TGTGCCAGCAGCTTAGAGGGTTGGGACCCACGAGCGGGCGAGCAGTACTTC